These 10 T cell receptor beta chains were sequenced from one sample in a study of blood T cells in healthy people across ages (dated by TCRdb to about 2015). Receptor libraries were prepared by 5' RACE. Sequencing was carried out with an Illumina HiSeq 2500. The second PCR ran for roughly 7 to 12 cycles and used a J-beta primer mix along with a sample-barcoded 5' primer. In-frame beta chains were kept once TCRdb had trimmed the public reads at Q25 with fastp and called clones with MiXCR. Rows are unified per CDR3 protein, each entry keeping the most common DNA and genes. The sample profile shows 630,000 or so distinct CDR3 sequences; roughly 31% of them were found once. The ten largest clones capture around 16% of the sample. The sequenced sample was blood. The receptors derive from a woman aged 80 or older in good health.

Concerning this clonotype itself: Germline and junction disagree at one end, which may indicate a read error. The rearrangement links TRBV20-1 to TRBJ2-1; 7 positions match TRBD2. The germline CDR1 and CDR2 sequences are DFQATT and SNEGSKA (reference sequence). The CDR3 totals 16 residues. The CDR3, as DNA: TGCAGTGCTAGAGACCCAACAGGCGGGGACTACAACGAGCAGTTCTTC. As protein: CSARDPTGGDYNEQFF.

About this clonotype itself: Given a much more abundant clone one base away, this may be a read error. The CDR3 protein is CSAGGKGQGYNEQYF. DNA of the CDR3: TGCAGCGCCGGCGGAAAGGGACAGGGCTACAATGAGCAGTACTTC. This sequence joins TRBV29-1 and TRBJ2-7; TRBD1 matches 9 bases. The CDR3 is 15 residues long. Unmatched junction bases numbered 17, after V lost 7 bases and J lost 7 bases. CDR1 and CDR2 from the germline V gene are SQVTM and ANQGSEA.

This clonotype was found a few times. Since a much larger clone is just one base distant, this may be a read error. The chain joins TRBV2 to TRBJ2-3; the D gene is possibly TRBD2 (6 bases). The V end was cut by 6 bases, the J end by 2 bases, with 12 bases between. The germline gives CDR1 SNHLY, CDR2 FYNNEI. This CDR3 comprises 14 residues. In DNA, the CDR3 is TGTGCCAGCAGGGAGGGCCGAAACACAGATACGCAGTATTTT. Protein product: CASREGRNTDTQYF.

This clonotype appeared many times. V and J are TRBV7-2 and TRBJ2-1, with a weak D call TRBD1 (5 bases). Germline V gene lookup returns CDR1 SGHTA and CDR2 FQGNSA. There are 13 residues in the CDR3. V was pared by 5 bases and J by 7 bases, with 12 bases between. In DNA, the CDR3 is TGTGCCAGCAGCACCGGACCAGGGAATGAGCAGTTCTTC. The encoded protein is CASSTGPGNEQFF.

The chain couples TRBV20-1 to TRBJ1-5, with D unclear. The CDR3 is 14 amino acids. V lost 5 bases and J lost 5, with 16 bases in between. Germline V gives CDR1 DFQATT, CDR2 SNEGSKA (reference sequence). CDR3 protein: CSAARFTDYQPQHF. The CDR3 DNA follows: TGCAGTGCTGCCAGGTTTACCGATTATCAGCCCCAGCATTTT.

This clonotype was observed many times. The chain uses TRBV5-4 and TRBJ2-1; D is possibly TRBD1 (5 bases). V lost 0 bases and J 5 bases, leaving 6 bases between the germline ends. Germline V gene data show CDR1 as SGHNT and CDR2 as YYREEE (reference sequence). The CDR3 covers 13 residues. CDR3 sequence: CASSLGQHNEQFF. The CDR3 nucleotides read TGTGCCAGCAGCTTGGGACAGCACAATGAGCAGTTCTTC.

This clonotype was picked up a small number of times. The gene calls are TRBV7-2 and TRBJ1-1, with TRBD1 as a possible D gene (6 bases). The V and J ends lost 5 bases and 9 bases respectively, with 22 bases between them. Germline assignment: CDR1 SGHTA and CDR2 FQGNSA. The CDR3 spans 15 residues. The DNA of the CDR3 is TGTGCCAGCAGCCAGGCGGGGGCTGTGGGGGCCCAAGCTTTCTTT. It encodes CASSQAGAVGAQAFF.

This chain connects TRBV5-1 to TRBJ2-7, with 7 bases aligning to TRBD2. This CDR3 has 15 amino acids. Germline lookup yields CDR1 SGHRS and CDR2 YFSETQ. Trimming took 4 bases from V and 6 from J; bases not matched to a gene: 13. CDR3 amino acids: CASSPAGAWGGEQYF. DNA for the CDR3: TGCGCCAGCAGCCCCGCGGGAGCCTGGGGGGGCGAGCAGTACTTC.

This clonotype was counted between two and nine times. CDR3 coding DNA: TGTGCCAGCAGCTTGACAGCGGGGGAACACAATGAGCAGTACTTC. As protein: CASSLTAGEHNEQYF. V and J are TRBV5-4 and TRBJ2-7, with 8 positions matching TRBD2. This CDR3 spans 15 amino acids. Losses at the gene ends were 1 base for V and 7 bases for J; bases not matched to a gene: 10. The germline V gene has CDR1 SGHNT and CDR2 YYREEE (reference sequence).

This clonotype was counted many times. The chain recombines TRBV29-1 with TRBJ2-1; 13 bases agree with TRBD2. The CDR3 extends over 19 amino acids. Germline V lookup: CDR1 SQVTM, CDR2 ANQGSEA. Unmatched junction bases numbered 12, after V lost 4 bases and J lost 0 bases. For the CDR3, the DNA is TGCAGCGTTGTCTTGGTGACTAGCGGGGGGCCGAGCTCCTACAATGAGCAGTTCTTC. As protein: CSVVLVTSGGPSSYNEQFF.